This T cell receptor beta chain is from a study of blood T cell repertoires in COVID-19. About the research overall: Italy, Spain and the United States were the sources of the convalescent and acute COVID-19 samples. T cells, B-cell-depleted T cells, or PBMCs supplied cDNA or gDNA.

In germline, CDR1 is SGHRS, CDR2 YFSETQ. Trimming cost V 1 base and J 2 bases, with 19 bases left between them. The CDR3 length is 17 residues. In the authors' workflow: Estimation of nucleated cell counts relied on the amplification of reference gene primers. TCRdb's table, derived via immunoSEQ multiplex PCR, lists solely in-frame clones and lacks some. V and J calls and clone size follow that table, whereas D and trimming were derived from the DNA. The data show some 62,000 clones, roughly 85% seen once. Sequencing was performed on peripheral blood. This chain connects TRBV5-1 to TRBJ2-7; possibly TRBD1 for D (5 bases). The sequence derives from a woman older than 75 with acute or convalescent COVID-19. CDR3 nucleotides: TGCGCCAGCAGCTTGTACCCTGGGCCGACAGAAGCCTACGAGCAGTACTTC. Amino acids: CASSLYPGPTEAYEQYF.